What follows are 6 T cell receptor beta chains derived from one specimen sequenced in a study of cytomegalovirus exposure and HLA in healthy donors. The method was immunoSEQ multiplex PCR; TCRdb's version includes in-frame clones alone and lacks a portion of them. The sample includes about 56,000 clones, approximately 94% seen only once; the top ten take 0.95% to 1.3%. Sequencing was performed on PBMCs. These receptors were taken from a man between 18 and 29 years old in good health and CMV-seronegative.

CDR3 DNA sequence: TGTGCCAGCAGCCTCACAGATACGCAGTATTTT. Protein: CASSLTDTQYF. The V gene is TRBV6-1, the J gene TRBJ2-3; D is unclear. The germline CDR1 and CDR2 sequences are MNHNS and SASEGT. The CDR3 extends over 11 amino acids. V shed 6 bases and J shed 2 bases, with 3 bases lying between them.

This chain connects TRBV2 to TRBJ2-1, with 7 nucleotides matching TRBD1. The CDR3 spans 15 residues. The germline V gene encodes CDR1 SNHLY and CDR2 FYNNEI. The V segment lost 7 bases and the J segment 0 bases; nucleotides outside the gene matches: 6. The CDR3 DNA is TGTGCCAGCACCTTGGGACAGAGCTCCTACAATGAGCAGTTCTTC. It codes for CASTLGQSSYNEQFF.

The rearrangement uses TRBV7-9 and TRBJ2-7; TRBD1 might be the D (6 bases). The CDR3 spans 12 residues. Deletions cut 3 bases from V and 5 bases from J, with 8 bases between. Germline loops: CDR1 SEHNR, CDR2 FQNEAQ (reference sequence). In DNA, the CDR3 is TGTGCCAGCAGCTTCAGGGGTAACGAGCAGTACTTC. This translates into CASSFRGNEQYF.

The chain uses TRBV7-9 and TRBJ1-3, with TRBD1 matching 8 bases. J was trimmed by 4 bases and V by 3 bases; bases with no gene match: 8. The CDR3 totals 16 residues. Germline V CDR1 and CDR2: SEHNR, FQNEAQ (reference sequence). CDR3 in DNA: TGTGCCAGCAGCTTGTTCCAGGGGGCGTCGGGAAACACCATATATTTT. Residues: CASSLFQGASGNTIYF. The full variable domain, with the rest looked up from reference TRBV7-9 and TRBJ1-3, is DTGVSQNPRHKITKRGQNVTFRCDPISEHNRLYWYRQTLGQGPEFLTYFQNEAQLEKSRLLSDRFSAERPKGSFSTLEIQRTEQGDSAMYLCASSLFQGASGNTIYFGEGSWLTVV.

The chain has TRBV28 and TRBJ2-2; 8 bases line up with TRBD1. CDR1 MDHEN and CDR2 SYDVKM come from the germline V gene. The V gene end was trimmed by 6 bases and the J gene end by 3 bases; junction bases not matched to a gene: 6. CDR3 length: 15 amino acids. CDR3 in amino acids: CASRSGGADTGELFF. CDR3 bases: TGTGCCAGCAGGTCAGGGGGCGCGGACACCGGGGAGCTGTTTTTT.

V is TRBV7-9 and J is TRBJ2-2; D is perhaps TRBD1 (5 bases). The V gene lost 8 bases and the J gene lost 6 bases, with 25 bases spanning the gap. Germline V CDR1 and CDR2: SEHNR, FQNEAQ (reference sequence). CDR3 length: 17 residues. The CDR3 DNA follows: TGTGCCAGCGGCCTCTTGACAGACCCAGTTCTCGCCGGGGAGCTGTTTTTT. The encoded protein is CASGLLTDPVLAGELFF.